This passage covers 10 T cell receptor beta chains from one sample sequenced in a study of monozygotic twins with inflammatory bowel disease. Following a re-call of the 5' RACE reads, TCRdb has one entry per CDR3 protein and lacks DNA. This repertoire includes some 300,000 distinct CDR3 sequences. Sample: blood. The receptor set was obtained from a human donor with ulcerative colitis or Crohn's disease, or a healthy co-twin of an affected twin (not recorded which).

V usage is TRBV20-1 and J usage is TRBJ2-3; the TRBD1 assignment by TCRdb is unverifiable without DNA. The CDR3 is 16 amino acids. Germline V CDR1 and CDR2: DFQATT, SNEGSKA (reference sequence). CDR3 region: CSARGGLGQPTDTQYF.

CDR3 amino acids: CASSYDSTMGGYTF. The chain joins TRBV5-1 to TRBJ1-2; TCRdb picks TRBD1, but there is no DNA to check that call. The germline V gene has CDR1 SGHRS and CDR2 YFSETQ. The CDR3 runs 14 residues.

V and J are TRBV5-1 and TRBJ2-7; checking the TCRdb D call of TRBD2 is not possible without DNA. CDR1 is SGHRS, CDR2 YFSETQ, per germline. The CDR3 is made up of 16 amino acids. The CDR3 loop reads CASSIGLAGVFDEQYF.

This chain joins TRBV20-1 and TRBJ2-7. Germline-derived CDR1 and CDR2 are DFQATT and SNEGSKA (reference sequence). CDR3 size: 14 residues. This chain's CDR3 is CSANPGAFAYEQYF.

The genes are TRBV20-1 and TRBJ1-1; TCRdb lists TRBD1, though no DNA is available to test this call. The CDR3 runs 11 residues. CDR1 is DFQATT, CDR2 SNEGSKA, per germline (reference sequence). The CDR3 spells CSPTGNTEAFF.

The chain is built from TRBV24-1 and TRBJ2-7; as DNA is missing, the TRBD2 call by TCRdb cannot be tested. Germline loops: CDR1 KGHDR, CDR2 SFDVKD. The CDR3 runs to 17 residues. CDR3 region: CATSVAPGLAGANEQYF.

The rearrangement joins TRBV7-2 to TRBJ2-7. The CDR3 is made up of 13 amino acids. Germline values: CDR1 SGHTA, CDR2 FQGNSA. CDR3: CASSLKGTYEQYF.

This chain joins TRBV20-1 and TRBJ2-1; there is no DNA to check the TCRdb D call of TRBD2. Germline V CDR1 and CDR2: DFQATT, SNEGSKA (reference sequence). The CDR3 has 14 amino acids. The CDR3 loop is CSASTSWAYNEQFF.

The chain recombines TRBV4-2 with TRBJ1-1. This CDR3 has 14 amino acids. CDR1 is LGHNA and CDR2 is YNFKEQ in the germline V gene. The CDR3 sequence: CASSQSNGNTEAFF.

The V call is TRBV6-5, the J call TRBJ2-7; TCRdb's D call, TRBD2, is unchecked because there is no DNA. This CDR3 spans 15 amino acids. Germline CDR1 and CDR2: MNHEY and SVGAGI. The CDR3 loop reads CASSYVTGGLYEQYF.